This T cell receptor (beta chain) was sequenced for a study of HIV-infected patients and healthy controls. TCRdb used MiXCR to reprocess the 5' RACE reads, holding one entry per CDR3 protein. There are 60,000 to 70,000 distinct CDR3 sequences in the sample; 15% to 20% occur only once, and 1.4% to 1.5% lies in the top ten. The CDR3 has 16 residues. CDR1 is SGDLS, CDR2 YYNGEE, per germline. J lost 0 bases, V lost 4 bases, and 3 bases had no gene match. V and J are TRBV9 and TRBJ2-3, with 12 bases aligning to TRBD2. Source material: CD4+ T cells from blood. The source of this sequence is a human donor in good health. The CDR3 protein is CASSKGTSGSTDTQYF. In DNA, the CDR3 is TGTGCCAGCAGCAAGGGGACTAGCGGGAGCACAGATACGCAGTATTTT. The variable domain in full, with the rest retrieved from reference TRBV9 and TRBJ2-3, is DSGVTQTPKHLITATGQRVTLRCSPRSGDLSVYWYQQSLDQGLQFLIQYYNGEERAKGNILERFSAQQFPDLHSELNLSSLELGDSALYFCASSKGTSGSTDTQYFGPGTRLTVL.